The subject of this entry is one T cell receptor beta chain. Its cognate antigen is unknown. Because it lacks the conserved phenylalanine or tryptophan at the end, this CDR3 is likely a read error. The data were taken from a study of glioma-infiltrating T cells. Study outcomes and limitations: Above-expected tissue-blood divergence occurred in all gliomas, most in low-grade ones. Only very few CDR3 sequences appeared in both tissue and blood.

The length of the CDR3 is 13 residues. Deletions cut 7 bases from V and 11 bases from J, with 20 bases between. The iRepertoire nested amplicon-rescue multiplex PCR amplified TCR alpha and beta CDR3s from RNA. For one-step reverse transcription and amplification, about 90-450 ng of tissue mRNA or PBMC total RNA was used. TCRdb reprocessed the multiplex PCR reads with MiXCR, giving one entry per CDR3 protein. Of some 160,000 distinct CDR3 sequences listed, approximately 40% are singletons. Sequences were obtained from glioma tissue, nonneoplastic brain tissue, or PBMCs (not recorded which). The chain uses TRBV12-3 or TRBV12-4 and TRBJ1-1; a possible D gene is TRBD1 (6 bases). The origin of this receptor is a human donor with low-grade glioma or glioblastoma, undergoing nonglioma brain surgery, or in good health (not recorded which). CDR3 in DNA: TGTGCCAGCACCACTACAGGGCTCCATGAGGCTTTCCTT. Translated, it gives CASTTTGLHEAFL.